This T cell receptor (beta chain) was found in a study of regulatory T cells in long-lasting Graves disease. To make TCR beta libraries, researchers used iRepertoire HTBI primers and Arm-PCR of CDR3 regions. TCRdb itself ran the multiplex PCR reads through MiXCR, one entry per CDR3 protein. The profile shows under 300,000 distinct CDR3 sequences, 20% of them singletons. Time point meaning: newly diagnosed GD, antithyroid drugs for less than 3 months. After RNA was extracted from PBMCs, the TCR library was made from it. V lost 7 bases and J lost 5, with 9 bases in between. CDR1 is ENHRY, CDR2 SYGVKD, per germline. The CDR3 contains 12 residues. Study-wide findings and caveats: Compared with new cases, persistent Graves' patients showed reduced TCR diversity. Among samples with persistent disease, TRBV28, TRBJ1-2 and TRBJ2-5 were favored. A limited number of samples was an acknowledged limitation. Study was limited to peripheral blood, excluding thyroid tissue.

The table lists this clonotype with a few counts. Its specificity is unknown. Likely a read error: the CDR3 ends without its conserved phenylalanine or tryptophan. The specimen was peripheral blood mononuclear cells (PBMCs), collected at new diagnosis, from a patient treated with antithyroid drugs. The source of this sequence is a female donor with Graves disease. V is TRBV10-3 and J is TRBJ2-1; perhaps TRBD2 as D (5 bases). Here the CDR3 reads CAITAGNNEQFS. The CDR3 bases are TGTGCCATCACTGCGGGCAACAATGAGCAGTTCTCC.